This T cell receptor beta chain was sequenced in a study of T cells in Graves' hyperthyroidism and ophthalmopathy. The CDR3 length is 17 residues. V was clipped by 0 bases and J by 3 bases; unmatched bases: 9. CDR1 and CDR2 from the germline V gene are LGHDT and YNNKEL (reference sequence). Researchers took RNA transcripts and amplified the TCR beta CDR3 regions from them. A set of HTBI primers served as the primers for a first-round RT-PCR of the TCR CDR3. TCRdb reprocessed the multiplex PCR reads with MiXCR, giving one entry per CDR3 protein. The sample contains a few hundred thousand distinct CDR3 sequences, 15% to 20% of which appear only once.

The TCR sequence derives from a woman aged 45-65 years with Graves' hyperthyroidism. The V call is TRBV3-1, the J call TRBJ2-5; 8 bases fit TRBD2. Sequencing was carried out using blood. CDR3 protein: CASSQEIAGIPKETQYF. The CDR3 bases are TGTGCCAGCAGCCAAGAAATAGCGGGGATACCCAAAGAGACCCAGTACTTC.